This T cell receptor beta chain comes out of a study of Graves' ophthalmopathy and Graves' hyperthyroidism. Study-wide context: Peripheral blood (taken before any treatment) was collected at initial diagnosis. Study results and limitations: Most clonotypes expanded in thyroid above 0.001 frequency were present in blood too.

On this clonotype itself: Its antigen is not known.

The authors amplified TCR beta CDR3 regions, and they did so from RNA transcripts for repertoire sequencing. RT-PCR with HTBI primers came first, then second-round multiplex PCR. TCRdb itself ran the multiplex PCR reads through MiXCR, one entry per CDR3 protein. The data show 200,000 to 250,000 distinct CDR3 sequences, around 30% seen once. The V and J ends lost 0 bases and 12 bases respectively, with 11 bases between them. The germline V gene encodes CDR1 MNHEY and CDR2 SVGAGI. The CDR3 is made up of 12 amino acids. This sequence was found in a man between 50 and 59 years old with Graves' ophthalmopathy. This chain joins TRBV6-5 and TRBJ1-1; D remains unclear. The sample consisted of peripheral blood. This CDR3 is CASSYSGEKPFF. CDR3 nucleotides: TGTGCCAGCAGTTACTCGGGAGAGAAGCCTTTCTTT.